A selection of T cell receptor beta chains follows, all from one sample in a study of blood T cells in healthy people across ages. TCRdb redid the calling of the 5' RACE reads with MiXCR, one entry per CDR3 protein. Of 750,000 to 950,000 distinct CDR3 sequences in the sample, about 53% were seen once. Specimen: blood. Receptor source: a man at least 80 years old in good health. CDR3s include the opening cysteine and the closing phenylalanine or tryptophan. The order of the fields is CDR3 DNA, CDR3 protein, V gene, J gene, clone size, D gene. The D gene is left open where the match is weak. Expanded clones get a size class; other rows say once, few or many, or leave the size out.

CDR3 DNA: TGTGCCAGCAGCGTAGCTCTCCGGGACACCTTTGGACAAGATACGCAGTATTTT
CDR3 protein: CASSVALRDTFGQDTQYF
V gene: TRBV9
J gene: TRBJ2-3
clone size: once
D gene: -

CDR3 DNA: TGTGCCAGCAGTTTATCCCGACTAGTCTCTGGGGCCAACGTCCTGACTTTC
CDR3 protein: CASSLSRLVSGANVLTF
V gene: TRBV27
J gene: TRBJ2-6
clone size: -
D gene: -

CDR3 DNA: TGCGCCAGCAGCTTGGACCCTAGCGGAGCGACCGGGGAGCTGTTTTTT
CDR3 protein: CASSLDPSGATGELFF
V gene: TRBV5-1
J gene: TRBJ2-2
clone size: few
D gene: TRBD2

CDR3 DNA: TGTGCCAGCAGCTTAGCGCTCGGGGGACAGGGGTCCTACGAGCAGTACTTC
CDR3 protein: CASSLALGGQGSYEQYF
V gene: TRBV7-6
J gene: TRBJ2-7
clone size: -
D gene: TRBD1

CDR3 DNA: TGTGCCAGCAGTGGCAGATCCCTCTATGGCTACACCTTC
CDR3 protein: CASSGRSLYGYTF
V gene: TRBV12-3/TRBV12-4
J gene: TRBJ1-2
clone size: -
D gene: -

CDR3 DNA: TGCAGTGCAACCGGGATGTGGGCACGGAGCAATCAGCCCCAGCATTTT
CDR3 protein: CSATGMWARSNQPQHF
V gene: TRBV20-1
J gene: TRBJ1-5
clone size: -
D gene: -

CDR3 DNA: TGCGCCAGCAGCGCAAGACCGGGACCCTCCACAGATACGCAGTATTTT
CDR3 protein: CASSARPGPSTDTQYF
V gene: TRBV5-1
J gene: TRBJ2-3
clone size: -
D gene: -

CDR3 DNA: TGTGCCAGCAGGGGGGGAACTGACCTATACGAGCAGTACTTC
CDR3 protein: CASRGGTDLYEQYF
V gene: TRBV28
J gene: TRBJ2-7
clone size: -
D gene: -

CDR3 DNA: TGTGCCAGCAGTTCTTACAGCCCTAGCGGGAGCCCGGATACGCAGTATTTT
CDR3 protein: CASSSYSPSGSPDTQYF
V gene: TRBV6-5
J gene: TRBJ2-3
clone size: -
D gene: TRBD2

CDR3 DNA: TGTGCCAGCAGTTACGACAGGGGGGTTGAGCAGTTCTTC
CDR3 protein: CASSYDRGVEQFF
V gene: TRBV6-6
J gene: TRBJ2-1
clone size: -
D gene: TRBD1

CDR3 DNA: TGTGTCAGCAGCTTAGCAAAGGGGAGATACGCGTATTTT
CDR3 protein: CVSSLAKGRYAYF
V gene: TRBV7-2
J gene: TRBJ2-3
clone size: -
D gene: -

CDR3 DNA: TGTGCCTGGAGTGGGGGCCTGGATAATTCACCCCTCCACTTT
CDR3 protein: CAWSGGLDNSPLHF
V gene: TRBV30
J gene: TRBJ1-6
clone size: few
D gene: -

CDR3 DNA: TGTGCCAGCAGTTACTATGGGGATTTCTACGAGCAGTACTTC
CDR3 protein: CASSYYGDFYEQYF
V gene: TRBV6-5
J gene: TRBJ2-7
clone size: -
D gene: -

CDR3 DNA: TGTGCCAGCAGCCCCCCCAGCGGAGAGCAGTTCTTC
CDR3 protein: CASSPPSGEQFF
V gene: TRBV6-5
J gene: TRBJ2-1
clone size: -
D gene: -

CDR3 DNA: TGTGCCAGCAGCTTAGAATATTTGGGTCACGAGCAGTACTTC
CDR3 protein: CASSLEYLGHEQYF
V gene: TRBV11-2
J gene: TRBJ2-7
clone size: once
D gene: -

CDR3 DNA: TGTGCCAGCAGCTCCTCTGGGGCCAACGTCCTGACTTTC
CDR3 protein: CASSSSGANVLTF
V gene: TRBV6-2/TRBV6-3
J gene: TRBJ2-6
clone size: many
D gene: -

CDR3 DNA: TGTGCCAGCAGCGTAGGCAGGAATACGAACATTCAGTACTTC
CDR3 protein: CASSVGRNTNIQYF
V gene: TRBV9
J gene: TRBJ2-4
clone size: -
D gene: -

CDR3 DNA: TGTGCCAGCAGCTCCGTGATCGCGGGTTCCTACGAGCAGTACTTC
CDR3 protein: CASSSVIAGSYEQYF
V gene: TRBV7-9
J gene: TRBJ2-7
clone size: -
D gene: -

CDR3 DNA: TGTGCCAGCAGTTTTGGGACGGACATCTACGAGCAGTACTTC
CDR3 protein: CASSFGTDIYEQYF
V gene: TRBV12-3/TRBV12-4
J gene: TRBJ2-7
clone size: -
D gene: -

CDR3 DNA: TGTGCCATCAGTGAGTCAGTTCGGACTAGCGGGCCGAAAAACTACGAGCAGTACTTC
CDR3 protein: CAISESVRTSGPKNYEQYF
V gene: TRBV10-3
J gene: TRBJ2-7
clone size: -
D gene: TRBD2

CDR3 DNA: TGTGCCAGCAGCAGACTAGCGGGCGACTCCAAGGGGCAGTTCTTC
CDR3 protein: CASSRLAGDSKGQFF
V gene: TRBV5-4
J gene: TRBJ2-1
clone size: -
D gene: TRBD2

CDR3 DNA: TGTGCCAGCAGTGATACCCGGGGTTTTGGAGAGACCCAGTACTTC
CDR3 protein: CASSDTRGFGETQYF
V gene: TRBV6-1
J gene: TRBJ2-5
clone size: -
D gene: -

CDR3 DNA: TGTGCCAGCTCACCACTACCTAGGGGGACCGGGGAGACCCAGTACTTC
CDR3 protein: CASSPLPRGTGETQYF
V gene: TRBV18
J gene: TRBJ2-5
clone size: -
D gene: -

CDR3 DNA: TGTGCCAGCAGTACCCGACAGGGGGCGCGTATTAATGGCTACACCTTC
CDR3 protein: CASSTRQGARINGYTF
V gene: TRBV28
J gene: TRBJ1-2
clone size: -
D gene: TRBD1

CDR3 DNA: TGTGCCAGCAGTGACGGGCAGCCCACAGATACGCAGTATTTT
CDR3 protein: CASSDGQPTDTQYF
V gene: TRBV2
J gene: TRBJ2-3
clone size: -
D gene: -

CDR3 DNA: TGTGCCAGCAGTTCACTGATTAACTATGGCTACACCTTC
CDR3 protein: CASSSLINYGYTF
V gene: TRBV2
J gene: TRBJ1-2
clone size: few
D gene: -

CDR3 DNA: TGCAGCGTTGCCAAGGCCCGAAAATACGCGTATTTT
CDR3 protein: CSVAKARKYAYF
V gene: TRBV29-1
J gene: TRBJ2-3
clone size: -
D gene: -

CDR3 DNA: TGTGCCGGCAGTTTATTGCAGGGAGAACAGTACTTC
CDR3 protein: CAGSLLQGEQYF
V gene: TRBV28
J gene: TRBJ2-7
clone size: -
D gene: -

CDR3 DNA: TGTGCCAGCAGCTTAGCCTACACAGATACGCAGTATTTT
CDR3 protein: CASSLAYTDTQYF
V gene: TRBV7-2
J gene: TRBJ2-3
clone size: -
D gene: -

CDR3 DNA: TGTGCCAGCAGCCAAGATGACAGATACGCGTATTTT
CDR3 protein: CASSQDDRYAYF
V gene: TRBV3-1
J gene: TRBJ2-3
clone size: many
D gene: -

CDR3 DNA: TGTGCCAGCAGCTTAGTTCAGCGGGAGGGCCACAATGAGCAGTACTTC
CDR3 protein: CASSLVQREGHNEQYF
V gene: TRBV11-2
J gene: TRBJ2-7
clone size: -
D gene: TRBD2

CDR3 DNA: TGCGCCAGCAGCCCAAGGCAGACCGGGGAGCTGTTTTTT
CDR3 protein: CASSPRQTGELFF
V gene: TRBV5-1
J gene: TRBJ2-2
clone size: -
D gene: -

CDR3 DNA: TGCGCCAGCAGCTTGGTCTTAGGACTAGCGGGTACCCAAGAGACCCAGTACTTC
CDR3 protein: CASSLVLGLAGTQETQYF
V gene: TRBV5-1
J gene: TRBJ2-5
clone size: -
D gene: TRBD2

CDR3 DNA: TGCAGTGCCGAAGGAGGGAGGGCCAGCCACGAGCAGTACTTC
CDR3 protein: CSAEGGRASHEQYF
V gene: TRBV20-1
J gene: TRBJ2-7
clone size: -
D gene: TRBD2

CDR3 DNA: TGTGCCATCAGCAGGGACAGCCCTAATGAAGAACTGTTTTTT
CDR3 protein: CAISRDSPNEELFF
V gene: TRBV10-3
J gene: TRBJ1-4
clone size: once
D gene: TRBD1

CDR3 DNA: TGTGCCAGCAGTGAAACGGGACAGGGATATGGCTACACCTTC
CDR3 protein: CASSETGQGYGYTF
V gene: TRBV6-1
J gene: TRBJ1-2
clone size: -
D gene: TRBD1

CDR3 DNA: TGCGCCAGCAGCTCCTTCCCTAAGACAGGGCCGTACCAAGAGACCCAGTACTTC
CDR3 protein: CASSSFPKTGPYQETQYF
V gene: TRBV5-1
J gene: TRBJ2-5
clone size: -
D gene: TRBD1

CDR3 DNA: TGTGCCAGCAGCAATACTGGGACTTCAGATACGCAGTATTTT
CDR3 protein: CASSNTGTSDTQYF
V gene: TRBV6-2/TRBV6-3
J gene: TRBJ2-3
clone size: -
D gene: -

CDR3 DNA: TGTGCCAGCAGTAATCCAAATTCACCCCTCCACTTT
CDR3 protein: CASSNPNSPLHF
V gene: TRBV12-3/TRBV12-4
J gene: TRBJ1-6
clone size: -
D gene: -

CDR3 DNA: TGCGCCAGCAGCCGCGACAGGGTTGCAGATACGCAGTATTTT
CDR3 protein: CASSRDRVADTQYF
V gene: TRBV5-1
J gene: TRBJ2-3
clone size: -
D gene: TRBD1

CDR3 DNA: TGTGCCAGCAGTGGTAGCGGGGGGGAGACCCAGTACTTC
CDR3 protein: CASSGSGGETQYF
V gene: TRBV2
J gene: TRBJ2-5
clone size: few
D gene: TRBD2

CDR3 DNA: TGTGCCAGCAGCCGATCCAGGGGGGATGAGCAGTTCTTC
CDR3 protein: CASSRSRGDEQFF
V gene: TRBV4-2
J gene: TRBJ2-1
clone size: once
D gene: -

CDR3 DNA: TGTGCCATCAGTGAGCTCGAGACCCAGTACTTC
CDR3 protein: CAISELETQYF
V gene: TRBV10-3
J gene: TRBJ2-5
clone size: -
D gene: -

CDR3 DNA: TGTGCCAGCTCACCGGGGCCAGGGACAGGGGTCAATGAGCAGTTCTTC
CDR3 protein: CASSPGPGTGVNEQFF
V gene: TRBV18
J gene: TRBJ2-1
clone size: -
D gene: TRBD1

CDR3 DNA: TGTGCCAGCAGCTTAGCGGGGACTTATAGCAATCAGCCCCAGCATTTT
CDR3 protein: CASSLAGTYSNQPQHF
V gene: TRBV7-8
J gene: TRBJ1-5
clone size: -
D gene: -

CDR3 DNA: TGTGCCAGCAGCCACCAGTCTAAGCAGTACTTC
CDR3 protein: CASSHQSKQYF
V gene: TRBV6-5
J gene: TRBJ2-7
clone size: -
D gene: -

CDR3 DNA: TGTGCCAGCAGCCCTGGGACAGGGGTTCGGGAGACCCAGTACTTC
CDR3 protein: CASSPGTGVRETQYF
V gene: TRBV11-2
J gene: TRBJ2-5
clone size: -
D gene: TRBD1

CDR3 DNA: TGCGCCAGCAGCCCGCGACTGGCCCACAATGAGCAGTTCTTC
CDR3 protein: CASSPRLAHNEQFF
V gene: TRBV5-1
J gene: TRBJ2-1
clone size: once
D gene: -

CDR3 DNA: TGTGTCTCATGCCGACTAGCGGGGTCCTTCTCCTACGAGCAGTACTTC
CDR3 protein: CVSCRLAGSFSYEQYF
V gene: TRBV27
J gene: TRBJ2-7
clone size: -
D gene: TRBD2

CDR3 DNA: TGTGCCAGCAGCGCCCAAGGGACAGGGGCTCACGAGCAGTACTTC
CDR3 protein: CASSAQGTGAHEQYF
V gene: TRBV7-3
J gene: TRBJ2-7
clone size: once
D gene: TRBD1